Following are 20 T cell receptor beta chains from one sample sequenced in a study of identical twins. TCRdb passed the 5' RACE reads through MiXCR, listing each CDR3 protein once. The sample shows hundreds of thousands of distinct CDR3 sequences, approximately 20% of them seen only once. These data also formed part of another study, on yellow fever vaccine responses in identical twins.

The sequenced material came from CD4+ T cells sorted from blood. These receptors all stem from a woman between 18 and 30 years old in good health.

The chain couples TRBV5-1 to TRBJ2-7; tentative D call: TRBD2 (6 bases). Trimming took off 0 bases at V and 0 bases at J, with 10 bases between the two ends. This CDR3 has 15 residues. CDR1 is SGHRS, CDR2 YFSETQ, per germline. The DNA of the CDR3 is TGCGCCAGCAGCTTGGACCCGGGACTCTCCTACGAGCAGTACTTC. Its translation is CASSLDPGLSYEQYF.

This clonotype has just a few counts. The chain links TRBV20-1 to TRBJ2-7; the D gene could be TRBD1 or TRBD2 (5 bases each). The length of the CDR3 is 12 residues. CDR1 is DFQATT, CDR2 SNEGSKA, per germline (reference sequence). DNA for the CDR3: TGCAGCGTACGGGGCCGAACCTACGAGCAGTACTTC. Its translation: CSVRGRTYEQYF.

The chain joins TRBV18 to TRBJ1-2; D uncertain. The CDR3 sequence is 15 residues long. In germline, CDR1 is KGHSH, CDR2 LQKENI. The V end lost 2 bases, the J end lost 3 bases, and 13 bases lay between the germline ends. The CDR3 nucleotides are TGTGCCAGCTCACCATTTGCCGGGGAGGACTATGGCTACACCTTC. This codes for CASSPFAGEDYGYTF.

CDR3 residues: CASSSRTGKETQYF. Written as DNA, the CDR3 is TGTGCCAGCAGCTCGAGGACAGGGAAAGAGACCCAGTACTTC. The chain combines TRBV11-2 with TRBJ2-5; 8 bases align to TRBD1. With V trimmed by 4 bases and J by 3 bases, 4 bases remained unmatched. Germline CDR1 and CDR2: SGHAT and FQNNGV. The CDR3 has 14 amino acids.

The table lists this clonotype with a few counts. The CDR3 nucleotides read TGTGCCAGCAGACCCGGGACTAGCGGGATATACAATGAGCAGTTCTTC. Translation gives CASRPGTSGIYNEQFF. The rearrangement links TRBV12-3 or TRBV12-4 to TRBJ2-1, with 13 bases identical to TRBD2. The CDR3 is 16 residues long. Losses at the gene ends were 6 bases for V and 4 bases for J; bases not matched to a gene: 6.

This clonotype was seen only a few times. This chain connects TRBV29-1 to TRBJ2-2; 7 bases line up with TRBD1. CDR3 length: 15 residues. The germline V gene has CDR1 SQVTM and CDR2 ANQGSEA. V shed 0 bases, J shed 1 base, and the junction held 2 bases outside the gene matches. The CDR3 sequence: CSVEEHRGNTGELFF. The CDR3 bases are TGCAGCGTTGAAGAACACAGGGGGAACACCGGGGAGCTGTTTTTT.

This clonotype was picked up a small number of times. The chain combines TRBV27 with TRBJ1-2, with D possibly TRBD1 on 5 matching bases. The CDR3 is 13 amino acids. Germline V gene lookup returns CDR1 MNHEY and CDR2 SMNVEV (reference sequence). Deletions cut 6 bases from V and 5 bases from J, with 13 bases between. The CDR3, as DNA: TGTGCCAGCAGAGGTCAGGGACCGTATGGCTACACCTTC. Its protein product is CASRGQGPYGYTF.

The table lists this clonotype with a few counts. The J gene is TRBJ2-1, the V gene TRBV5-1; tentatively, D is TRBD2 (6 bases). Trimming shortened V by 0 bases and J by 9 bases, and 13 bases separated the two germline ends. The germline V gene encodes CDR1 SGHRS and CDR2 YFSETQ. This CDR3 contains 14 residues. The CDR3 nucleotides are TGCGCCAGCAGCTTGGGCGGGACGTCAGGTGAGCAGTTCTTC. Residues: CASSLGGTSGEQFF.

This clonotype was detected only a few times. This rearrangement joins TRBV7-9 to TRBJ1-1; D is uncertain. Germline V gene data show CDR1 as SEHNR and CDR2 as FQNEAQ (reference sequence). Trimming removed 1 base at V and 0 bases at J, with 6 bases between. The CDR3 runs to 14 residues. This chain's CDR3 is CASSLEQLNTEAFF. CDR3 in DNA: TGTGCCAGCAGCTTAGAACAGTTGAACACTGAAGCTTTCTTT.

In the case of this clonotype: The junction and the germline gene differ at one end; a read error may be behind it. The V gene is TRBV24-1, the J gene TRBJ1-4; D unresolved. The CDR3 sequence is 10 residues long. Germline V gives CDR1 KGHDR, CDR2 SFDVKD. The CDR3: CAIGDTSDPF. DNA of the CDR3: TGTGCCATCGGCGACACCAGCGATCCTTTT.

The CDR3 DNA is TGTGCCAGCAGCTTGGTGGGGGTAGCCAAAAACATTCAGTACTTC. Translated: CASSLVGVAKNIQYF. This sequence joins TRBV7-2 and TRBJ2-4; the D gene could be TRBD1 or TRBD2 (5 bases each). This CDR3 region has 15 residues. V gave up 3 bases and J gave up 0 bases, with 9 bases separating them. Germline lookup yields CDR1 SGHTA and CDR2 FQGNSA. The variable domain in full, with the rest retrieved from reference TRBV7-2 and TRBJ2-4, is GAGVSQSPSNKVTEKGKDVELRCDPISGHTALYWYRQSLGQGLEFLIYFQGNSAPDKSGLPSDRFSAERTGGSVSTLTIQRTQQEDSAVYLCASSLVGVAKNIQYFGAGTRLSVL.

The chain has TRBV4-1 and TRBJ2-5; D tentatively fits TRBD1 or TRBD2 (6 bases each). The CDR3 totals 17 residues. Trimming shortened V by 0 bases and J by 4 bases, and 18 bases separated the two germline ends. CDR1 is MGHRA, CDR2 YSYEKL, per germline. The CDR3 DNA follows: TGCGCCAGCAGCCAAGATCTTCGGCGGGACACCCGAGAGACCCAGTACTTC. Amino acid sequence: CASSQDLRRDTRETQYF.

This clonotype was detected only a few times. This chain links TRBV12-3 or TRBV12-4 with TRBJ2-5; unclear D gene. The CDR3 sequence is 14 residues long. With 4 bases removed from V and 4 bases from J, the gap between germline ends came to 13 bases. This CDR3 is CASSWSLAVETQYF. The CDR3 region has the DNA TGTGCCAGCAGTTGGTCTTTGGCTGTAGAGACCCAGTACTTC.

This clonotype was found a few times. This chain's CDR3 is CASSQGTTSYNEQFF. The CDR3 bases are TGCGCCAGCAGCCAGGGGACTACCTCCTACAATGAGCAGTTCTTC. The genes are TRBV5-1 and TRBJ2-1; D might be TRBD2 (7 bases). Per germline, CDR1 SGHRS and CDR2 YFSETQ. V lost 4 bases, J lost 0 bases, and 11 bases lay in between. There are 15 residues in the CDR3.

The gene calls are TRBV24-1 and TRBJ2-1; 9 bases are shared with TRBD2. V lost 7 bases, J lost 5 bases, and 8 bases stayed unmatched. In germline, CDR1 is KGHDR, CDR2 SFDVKD. This CDR3 has 15 residues. The CDR3 loop reads CATRGAGGIHNEQFF. CDR3 coding DNA: TGTGCCACCAGGGGAGCGGGGGGCATTCACAATGAGCAGTTCTTC.

The chain's CDR3 is CASSLRTGSGRGEQYF. DNA for the CDR3: TGTGCCAGCAGTTTGCGGACTGGGAGCGGGAGAGGCGAGCAGTACTTC. The chain joins TRBV28 to TRBJ2-7, with 8 bases identical to TRBD2. The germline V gene encodes CDR1 MDHEN and CDR2 SYDVKM. Unmatched junction bases numbered 13, after V lost 3 bases and J lost 6 bases. This CDR3 spans 16 amino acids.

This clonotype has only a few counts. The CDR3 loop is CASSQGTGQPQHF. The DNA of the CDR3 is TGTGCCAGCAGCCAAGGAACAGGTCAGCCCCAGCATTTT. This rearrangement joins TRBV7-9 to TRBJ1-5; a weak D match, TRBD1 (5 bases). Germline V gene lookup returns CDR1 SEHNR and CDR2 FQNEAQ (reference sequence). The ends were cut back, 5 bases at V and 6 bases at J, with 11 bases in the middle. The CDR3 covers 13 residues.

Written as DNA, the CDR3 is TGTGCCAGCAGGCGGGGATTCACAGATACGCAGTATTTT. Translating gives CASRRGFTDTQYF. The V and J genes are TRBV14 and TRBJ2-3; tentatively, D is TRBD2 (6 bases). CDR3 length: 13 amino acids. V dropped 6 bases and J dropped 2 bases, with 9 bases sitting between them. Germline values: CDR1 SGHDN, CDR2 FVKESK.

V usage is TRBV11-2 and J usage is TRBJ1-1; D may be TRBD1 (5 bases). The germline V and J ends were trimmed by 3 bases and 13 bases, with 15 bases remaining between them. The CDR3 is made up of 12 amino acids. CDR1 is SGHAT, CDR2 FQNNGV, per germline. For the CDR3, the DNA is TGTGCCAGCAGCTTCACAGGTGAACGTGGTTTCTTT. This translates into CASSFTGERGFF.

V and J are TRBV5-5 and TRBJ2-5; 9 bases agree with TRBD1. Germline V gene lookup returns CDR1 SGHKS and CDR2 YYEKEE (reference sequence). The CDR3 is 14 amino acids. The V gene end was trimmed by 4 bases and the J gene end by 5 bases; junction bases not matched to a gene: 6. This CDR3 is CASSTPGQGETQYF. CDR3 bases: TGTGCCAGCAGCACCCCGGGACAGGGCGAGACCCAGTACTTC.